This record concerns one TCR beta chain sequence. Its antigen remains unidentified. The source of the sample is a study of Ad26.COV2.S vaccination and SARS-CoV-2 variants. The wider study: By the intramuscular route, Ad26.COV2.S was given once, or twice 56 days apart. Points from the study as a whole: Comparability of non-spike TCR breadth was observed across vaccine and placebo recipients. Vaccine recipients had higher spike-specific TCR breadth than placebo recipients.

Produced via immunoSEQ multiplex PCR; TCRdb's table is partial and in-frame only. Among around 350,000 clones listed, more than 75% were seen once. Treatment denoted: about 20 received Ad26.COV2.S at low or high dose, single or two shots; roughly five received placebo; per-sample allocation not given. Specimen acquisition occurred on day 63 following the initial vaccine or placebo injection. In Boston, an adult donor aged 18-55 years took part. Trimming cost V 6 bases and J 5 bases, with 14 bases left between them. Germline CDR1 reads SGHKS; CDR2 reads YYEKEE (reference sequence). This CDR3 spans 14 amino acids.

The chain combines TRBV5-5 with TRBJ1-4, with D possibly TRBD1 on 5 matching bases. The material was peripheral blood, obtained in a trial of Ad26.COV2.S vaccine versus placebo. This clonotype was obtained from a person aged 18-65 years who received the Ad26.COV2.S COVID-19 vaccine or a placebo. CDR3 DNA: TGTGCCAGCACCCTGAGAGGGACGAATGAAAAACTGTTTTTT. Translating it yields CASTLRGTNEKLFF.